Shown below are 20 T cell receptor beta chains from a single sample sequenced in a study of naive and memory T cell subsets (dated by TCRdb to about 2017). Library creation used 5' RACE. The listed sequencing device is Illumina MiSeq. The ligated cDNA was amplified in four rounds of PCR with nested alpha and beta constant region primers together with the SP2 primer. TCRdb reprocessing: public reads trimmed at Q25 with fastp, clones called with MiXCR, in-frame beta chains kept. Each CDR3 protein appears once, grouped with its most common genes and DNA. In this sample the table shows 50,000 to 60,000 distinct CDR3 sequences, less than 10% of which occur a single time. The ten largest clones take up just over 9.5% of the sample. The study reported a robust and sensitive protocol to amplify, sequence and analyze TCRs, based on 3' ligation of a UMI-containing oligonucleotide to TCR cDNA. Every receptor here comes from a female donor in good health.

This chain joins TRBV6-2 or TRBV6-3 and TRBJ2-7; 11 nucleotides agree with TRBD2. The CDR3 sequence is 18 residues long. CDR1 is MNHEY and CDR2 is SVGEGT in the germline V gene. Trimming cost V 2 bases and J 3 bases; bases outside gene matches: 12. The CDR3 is CASSYDRSGTSGVYEQYF. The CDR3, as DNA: TGTGCCAGCAGTTACGACAGGTCCGGGACTAGCGGAGTCTACGAGCAGTACTTC.

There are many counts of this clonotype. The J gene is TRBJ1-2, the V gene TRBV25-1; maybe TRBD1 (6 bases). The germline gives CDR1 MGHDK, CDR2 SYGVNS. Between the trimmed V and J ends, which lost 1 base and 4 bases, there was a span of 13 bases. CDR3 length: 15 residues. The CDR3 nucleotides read TGTGCCAGCAGTGAATTGGACAGTCCTACCTATGGCTACACCTTC. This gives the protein CASSELDSPTYGYTF.

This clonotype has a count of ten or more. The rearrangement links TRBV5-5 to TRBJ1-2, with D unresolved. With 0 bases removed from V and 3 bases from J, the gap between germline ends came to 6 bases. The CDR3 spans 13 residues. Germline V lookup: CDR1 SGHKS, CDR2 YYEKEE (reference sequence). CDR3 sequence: CASSLVSDYGYTF. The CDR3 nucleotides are TGTGCCAGCAGCTTGGTTTCAGACTATGGCTACACCTTC.

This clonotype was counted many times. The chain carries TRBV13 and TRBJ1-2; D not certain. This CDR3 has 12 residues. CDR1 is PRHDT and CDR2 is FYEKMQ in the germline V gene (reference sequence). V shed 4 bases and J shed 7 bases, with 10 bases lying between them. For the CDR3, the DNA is TGTGCCAGCAGCTCCAGGCCGTCTGGCTACACCTTC. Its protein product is CASSSRPSGYTF.

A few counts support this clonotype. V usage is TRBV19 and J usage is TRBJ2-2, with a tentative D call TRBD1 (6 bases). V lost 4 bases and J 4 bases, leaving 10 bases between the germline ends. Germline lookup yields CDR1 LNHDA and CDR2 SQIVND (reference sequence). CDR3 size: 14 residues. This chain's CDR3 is CASSTGHSTGELFF. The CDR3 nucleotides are TGTGCCAGTAGTACGGGACATTCCACCGGGGAGCTGTTTTTT.

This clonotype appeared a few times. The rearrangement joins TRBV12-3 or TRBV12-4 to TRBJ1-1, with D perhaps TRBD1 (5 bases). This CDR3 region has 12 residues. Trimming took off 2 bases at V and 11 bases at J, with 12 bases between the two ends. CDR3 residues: CASSLSGLGAFF. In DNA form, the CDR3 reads TGTGCCAGCAGTTTATCAGGGTTGGGGGCTTTCTTT.

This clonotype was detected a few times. CDR3 sequence reads: CASSSGEENTEAFF. The CDR3 DNA sequence: TGTGCCAGCAGCTCGGGAGAAGAAAACACTGAAGCTTTCTTT. The chain couples TRBV7-9 to TRBJ1-1, with D unclear. This CDR3 has 14 residues. From germline, CDR1 is SEHNR and CDR2 FQNEAQ (reference sequence). V was pared by 4 bases and J by 2 bases, with 11 bases between. Full variable domain (remainder filled in from reference TRBV7-9 and TRBJ1-1): DTGVSQNPRHKITKRGQNVTFRCDPISEHNRLYWYRQTLGQGPEFLTYFQNEAQLEKSRLLSDRFSAERPKGSFSTLEIQRTEQGDSAMYLCASSSGEENTEAFFGQGTRLTVV.

CDR3 region: CASSIGGGTDTQYF. The CDR3 region has the DNA TGTGCCAGTAGTATAGGGGGCGGCACAGATACGCAGTATTTT. The gene calls are TRBV19 and TRBJ2-3; D perhaps matches TRBD1 (5 bases). Per germline, CDR1 LNHDA and CDR2 SQIVND (reference sequence). This CDR3 spans 14 amino acids. V was trimmed by 1 base and J by 1 base, leaving 6 bases between them. The whole variable domain, filled in from reference TRBV19 and TRBJ2-3, reads DGGITQSPKYLFRKEGQNVTLSCEQNLNHDAMYWYRQDPGQGLRLIYYSQIVNDFQKGDIAEGYSVSREKKESFPLTVTSAQKNPTAFYLCASSIGGGTDTQYFGPGTRLTVL.

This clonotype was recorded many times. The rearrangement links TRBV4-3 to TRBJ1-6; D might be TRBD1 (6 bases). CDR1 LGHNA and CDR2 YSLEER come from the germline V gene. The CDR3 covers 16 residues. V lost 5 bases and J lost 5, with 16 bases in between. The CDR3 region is CASSSGGLNDNSPLHF. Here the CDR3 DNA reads TGCGCCAGCAGCTCTGGGGGGCTGAATGATAATTCACCCCTCCACTTT.

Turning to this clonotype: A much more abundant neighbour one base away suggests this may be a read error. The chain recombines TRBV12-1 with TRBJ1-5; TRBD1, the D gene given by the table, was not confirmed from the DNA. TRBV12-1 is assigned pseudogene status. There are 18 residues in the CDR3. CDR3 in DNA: TGTGACAGCAGCTTTTGTCATGGACCGCCCTTTTACAATCAGCCCCAGCATTTT. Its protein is CDSSFCHGPPFYNQPQHF.

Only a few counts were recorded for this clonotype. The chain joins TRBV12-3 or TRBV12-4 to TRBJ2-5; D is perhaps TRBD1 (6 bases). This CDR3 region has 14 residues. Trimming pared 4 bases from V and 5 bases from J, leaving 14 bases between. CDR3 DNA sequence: TGTGCCAGCAGTTCGGACAGCCAGCGGGAGACCCAGTACTTC. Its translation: CASSSDSQRETQYF.

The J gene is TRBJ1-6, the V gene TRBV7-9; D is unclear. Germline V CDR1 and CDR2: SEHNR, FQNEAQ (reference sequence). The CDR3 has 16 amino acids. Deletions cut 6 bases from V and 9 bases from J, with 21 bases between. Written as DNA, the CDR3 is TGTGCCAGCAGTTCTACCCGGGTCCGAAACAGTTCACCCCTCCACTTT. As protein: CASSSTRVRNSSPLHF.

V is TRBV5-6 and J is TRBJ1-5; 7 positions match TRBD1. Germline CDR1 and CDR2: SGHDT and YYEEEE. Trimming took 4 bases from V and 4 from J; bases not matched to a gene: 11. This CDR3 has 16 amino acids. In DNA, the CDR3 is TGTGCCAGCAGCAAAATTAGACAGGGTCGGAATCAGCCCCAGCATTTT. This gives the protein CASSKIRQGRNQPQHF.

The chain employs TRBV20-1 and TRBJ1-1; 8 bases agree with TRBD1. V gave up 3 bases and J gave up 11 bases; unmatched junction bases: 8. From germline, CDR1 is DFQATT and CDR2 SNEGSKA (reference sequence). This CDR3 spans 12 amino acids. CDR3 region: CSARGAGGNAFF. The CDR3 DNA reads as TGCAGTGCTAGGGGGGCAGGGGGCAATGCTTTCTTT.

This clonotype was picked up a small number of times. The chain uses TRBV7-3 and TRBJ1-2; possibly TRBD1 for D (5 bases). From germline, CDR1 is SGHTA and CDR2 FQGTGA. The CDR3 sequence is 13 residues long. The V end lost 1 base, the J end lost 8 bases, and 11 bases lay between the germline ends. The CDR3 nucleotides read TGTGCCAGCAGCTTAAGCAGGGATCGGGGCTACACCTTC. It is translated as CASSLSRDRGYTF. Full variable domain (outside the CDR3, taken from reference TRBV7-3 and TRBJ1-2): GAGVSQTPSNKVTEKGKYVELRCDPISGHTALYWYRQSLGQGPEFLIYFQGTGAADDSGLPNDRFFAVRPEGSVSTLKIQRTERGDSAVYLCASSLSRDRGYTFGSGTRLTVV.

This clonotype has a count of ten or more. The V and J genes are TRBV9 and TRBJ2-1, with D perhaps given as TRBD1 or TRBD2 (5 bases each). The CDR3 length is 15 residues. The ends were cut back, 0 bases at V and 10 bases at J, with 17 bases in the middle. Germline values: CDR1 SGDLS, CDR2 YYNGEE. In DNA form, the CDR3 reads TGTGCCAGCAGCGTAGACGGGGCCCGAACGGGGGAGCAGTTCTTC. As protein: CASSVDGARTGEQFF.

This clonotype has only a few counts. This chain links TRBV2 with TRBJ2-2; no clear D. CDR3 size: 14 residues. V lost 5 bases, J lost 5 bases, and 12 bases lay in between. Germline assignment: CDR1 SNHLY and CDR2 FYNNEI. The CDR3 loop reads CASSPRSGTGELFF. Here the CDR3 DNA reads TGTGCCAGCAGTCCAAGAAGTGGGACCGGGGAGCTGTTTTTT. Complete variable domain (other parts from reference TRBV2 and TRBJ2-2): EPEVTQTPSHQVTQMGQEVILRCVPISNHLYFYWYRQILGQKVEFLVSFYNNEISEKSEIFDDQFSVERPDGSNFTLKIRSTKLEDSAMYFCASSPRSGTGELFFGEGSRLTVL.

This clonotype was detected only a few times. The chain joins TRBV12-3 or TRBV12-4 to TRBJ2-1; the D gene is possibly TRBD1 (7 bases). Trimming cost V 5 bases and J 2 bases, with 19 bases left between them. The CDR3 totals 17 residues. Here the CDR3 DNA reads TGTGCCAGCAGTCCCAACAGGGGCGGGAAAGCCTACAATGAGCAGTTCTTC. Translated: CASSPNRGGKAYNEQFF.

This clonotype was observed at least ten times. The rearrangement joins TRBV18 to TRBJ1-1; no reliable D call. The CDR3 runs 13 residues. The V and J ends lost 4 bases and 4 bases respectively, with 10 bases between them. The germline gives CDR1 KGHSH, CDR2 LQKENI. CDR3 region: CASSQTEGTEAFF. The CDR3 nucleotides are TGTGCCAGCTCACAAACCGAGGGCACTGAAGCTTTCTTT.

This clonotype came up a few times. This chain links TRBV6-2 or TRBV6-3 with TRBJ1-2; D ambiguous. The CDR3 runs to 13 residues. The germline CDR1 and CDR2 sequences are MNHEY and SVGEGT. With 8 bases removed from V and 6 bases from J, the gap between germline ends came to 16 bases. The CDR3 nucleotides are TGTGCCAGCGCCTCTAACCGGCTGGATGGCTACACCTTC. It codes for CASASNRLDGYTF.